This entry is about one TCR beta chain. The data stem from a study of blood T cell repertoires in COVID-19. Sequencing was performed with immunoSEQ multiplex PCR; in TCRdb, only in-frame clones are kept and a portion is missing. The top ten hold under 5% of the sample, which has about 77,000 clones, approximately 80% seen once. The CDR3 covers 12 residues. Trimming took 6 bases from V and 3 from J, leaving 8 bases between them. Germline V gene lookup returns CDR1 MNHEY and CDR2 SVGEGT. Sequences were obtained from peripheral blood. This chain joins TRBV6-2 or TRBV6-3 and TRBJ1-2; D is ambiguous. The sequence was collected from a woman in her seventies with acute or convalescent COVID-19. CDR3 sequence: CASSLGDYGYTF. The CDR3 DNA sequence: TGTGCCAGCAGCCTCGGGGACTATGGCTACACCTTC.